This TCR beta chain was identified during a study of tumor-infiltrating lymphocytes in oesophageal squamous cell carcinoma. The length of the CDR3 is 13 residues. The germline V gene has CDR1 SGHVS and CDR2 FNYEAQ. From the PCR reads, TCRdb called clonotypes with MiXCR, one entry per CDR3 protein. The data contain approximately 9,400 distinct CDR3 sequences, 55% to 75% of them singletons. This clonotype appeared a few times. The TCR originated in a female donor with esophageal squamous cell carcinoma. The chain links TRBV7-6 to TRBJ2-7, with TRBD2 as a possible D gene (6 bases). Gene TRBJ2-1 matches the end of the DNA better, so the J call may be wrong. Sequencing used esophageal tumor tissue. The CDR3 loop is CASSRRDYNEQFF. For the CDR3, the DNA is TGTGCCAGCAGCAGGCGGGATTACAATGAGCAGTTCTTC.